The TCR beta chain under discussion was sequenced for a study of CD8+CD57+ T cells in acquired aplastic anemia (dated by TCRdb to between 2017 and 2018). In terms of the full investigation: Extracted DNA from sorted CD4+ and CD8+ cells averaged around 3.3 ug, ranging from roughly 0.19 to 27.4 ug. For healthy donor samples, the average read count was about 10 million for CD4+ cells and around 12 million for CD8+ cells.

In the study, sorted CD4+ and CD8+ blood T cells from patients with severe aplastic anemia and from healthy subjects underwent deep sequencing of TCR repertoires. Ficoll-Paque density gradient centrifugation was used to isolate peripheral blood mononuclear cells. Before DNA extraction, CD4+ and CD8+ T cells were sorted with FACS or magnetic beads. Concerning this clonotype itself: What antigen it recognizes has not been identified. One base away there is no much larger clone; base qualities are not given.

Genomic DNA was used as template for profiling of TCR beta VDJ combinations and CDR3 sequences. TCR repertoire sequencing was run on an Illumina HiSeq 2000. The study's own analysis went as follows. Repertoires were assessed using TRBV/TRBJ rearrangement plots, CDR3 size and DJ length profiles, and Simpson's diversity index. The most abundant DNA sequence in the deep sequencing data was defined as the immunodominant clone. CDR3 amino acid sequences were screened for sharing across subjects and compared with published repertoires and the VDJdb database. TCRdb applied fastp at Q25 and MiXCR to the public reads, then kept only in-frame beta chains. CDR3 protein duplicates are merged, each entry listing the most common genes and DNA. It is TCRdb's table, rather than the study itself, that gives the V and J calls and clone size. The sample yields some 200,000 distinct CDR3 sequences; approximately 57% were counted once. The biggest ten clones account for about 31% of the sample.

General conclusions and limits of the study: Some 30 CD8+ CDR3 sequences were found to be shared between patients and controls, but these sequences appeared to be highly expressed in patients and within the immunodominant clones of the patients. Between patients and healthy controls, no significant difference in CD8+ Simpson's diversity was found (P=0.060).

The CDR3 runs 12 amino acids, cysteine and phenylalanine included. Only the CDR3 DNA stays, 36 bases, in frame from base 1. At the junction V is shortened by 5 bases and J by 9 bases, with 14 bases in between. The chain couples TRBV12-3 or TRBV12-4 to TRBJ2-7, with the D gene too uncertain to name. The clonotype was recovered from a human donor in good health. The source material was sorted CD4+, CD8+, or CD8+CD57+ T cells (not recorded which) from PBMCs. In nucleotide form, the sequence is TGTGCCAGCAGTGCCATCCCGGACGGGCAGTACTTC. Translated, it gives CASSAIPDGQYF.